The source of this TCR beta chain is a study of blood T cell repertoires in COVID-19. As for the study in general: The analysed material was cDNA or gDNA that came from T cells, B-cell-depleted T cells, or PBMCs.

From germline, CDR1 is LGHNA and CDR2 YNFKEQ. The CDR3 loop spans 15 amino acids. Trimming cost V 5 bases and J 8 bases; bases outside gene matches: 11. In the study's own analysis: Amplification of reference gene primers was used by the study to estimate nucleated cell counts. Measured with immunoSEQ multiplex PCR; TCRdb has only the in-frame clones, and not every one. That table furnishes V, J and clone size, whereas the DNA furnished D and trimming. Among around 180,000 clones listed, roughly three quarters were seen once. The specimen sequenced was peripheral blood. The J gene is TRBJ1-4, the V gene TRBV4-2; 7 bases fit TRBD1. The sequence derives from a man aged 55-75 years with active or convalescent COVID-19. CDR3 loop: CASSSLAGGGEKLFF. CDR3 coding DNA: TGTGCCAGCAGCTCCCTTGCAGGGGGAGGCGAAAAACTGTTTTTT.